The rows below give T cell receptor beta chains drawn from one sample of a study of human T cells and chemical hapten exposure. TCRdb passed the RACE reads through MiXCR, listing each CDR3 protein once. Among some 65,000 distinct CDR3 sequences, about 5.7% were seen once, and the ten largest hold 3.4%. The specimen sequenced was whole blood. These TCRs come from a female donor in good health. Some clones in this sample may be carry-over from other donors' samples. The CDR3 runs from the conserved cysteine through the conserved F or W. D genes are given only for firm matches. Expanded clones are given a class, and other clones once, few, many or no size at all.

>NA|NA|TRBV29-1|TRBJ1-4
TGCAGCGTTGAGGAGAATGAAAAACTGTTTTTT
CSVEENEKLFF
>TRBD2|many|TRBV6-2/TRBV6-3|TRBJ2-3
TGTGCCAGCAGAACTAGCGGGAGAGCTCGCGACACAGATACGCAGTATTTT
CASRTSGRARDTDTQYF
>TRBD2|few|TRBV29-1|TRBJ2-3
TGCAGCGTTGTTAGGCTAGCGGGCACAGATACGCAGTATTTT
CSVVRLAGTDTQYF
>NA|few|TRBV19|TRBJ1-3
TGTGCCAGTAGTATGGAACAATCTAGCTCTGGAAACACCATATATTTT
CASSMEQSSSGNTIYF
>NA|NA|TRBV28|TRBJ2-7
TGTGCCAGCAGGCCAGGAGGGTCCGAGCAGTACTTC
CASRPGGSEQYF
>NA|many|TRBV29-1|TRBJ2-3
TGCAGCGTTGTTCGAGATACGCAGTATTTT
CSVVRDTQYF
>NA|few|TRBV9|TRBJ2-6
TGTGCCAGCAGCGTAGGACTCAGGATGGGAGCCGCTGGGGCCAACGTCCTGACTTTC
CASSVGLRMGAAGANVLTF
>NA|few|TRBV12-3/TRBV12-4|TRBJ2-7
TGTGCCAGCAGTTTAGCGCGGGGGCTGAACGAGCAGTACTTC
CASSLARGLNEQYF
>NA|few|TRBV6-4|TRBJ2-2
TGTGCCAGCAGTGACTCTGGAGGGCCGAAGTCCGGGGAGCTGTTTTTT
CASSDSGGPKSGELFF
>TRBD1|few|TRBV6-4|TRBJ1-1
TGTGCCAGCAGTCGGACAGGGTGTGCTTTCTTT
CASSRTGCAFF
>NA|many|TRBV28|TRBJ2-1
TGTGCCAGCAGGGCTAGCTCCTACAATGAGCAGTTCTTC
CASRASSYNEQFF
>NA|NA|TRBV30|TRBJ2-3
TGTGCCTGGAGACGAGGGCCCACAGATACGCAGTATTTT
CAWRRGPTDTQYF
>NA|NA|TRBV5-1|TRBJ1-2
TGCGCCAGCAGCTCCGGCTCCCTATCTAACTATGGCTACACCTTC
CASSSGSLSNYGYTF
>TRBD1|few|TRBV2|TRBJ1-1
TGTGCCAGCAAGACAGGGATGAACACTGAAGCTTTCTTT
CASKTGMNTEAFF
>TRBD2|many|TRBV20-1|TRBJ2-3
TGCAGTGCCCCCCCACTAGCGGCTAGCACAGATACGCAGTATTTT
CSAPPLAASTDTQYF
>NA|many|TRBV28|TRBJ2-3
TGTGCCAGCAGTTTTGGGGTTTTAGATACGCAGTATTTT
CASSFGVLDTQYF
>TRBD1|many|TRBV11-2|TRBJ1-1
TGTGCCAGCAGCTTAGGTACGACAGGGTTAAAGGACACTGAAGCTTTCTTT
CASSLGTTGLKDTEAFF
>TRBD2|NA|TRBV30|TRBJ2-3
TGTGCCTGGACCCGAGGGCAGCGGGAGGGTGATACGCAGTATTTT
CAWTRGQREGDTQYF